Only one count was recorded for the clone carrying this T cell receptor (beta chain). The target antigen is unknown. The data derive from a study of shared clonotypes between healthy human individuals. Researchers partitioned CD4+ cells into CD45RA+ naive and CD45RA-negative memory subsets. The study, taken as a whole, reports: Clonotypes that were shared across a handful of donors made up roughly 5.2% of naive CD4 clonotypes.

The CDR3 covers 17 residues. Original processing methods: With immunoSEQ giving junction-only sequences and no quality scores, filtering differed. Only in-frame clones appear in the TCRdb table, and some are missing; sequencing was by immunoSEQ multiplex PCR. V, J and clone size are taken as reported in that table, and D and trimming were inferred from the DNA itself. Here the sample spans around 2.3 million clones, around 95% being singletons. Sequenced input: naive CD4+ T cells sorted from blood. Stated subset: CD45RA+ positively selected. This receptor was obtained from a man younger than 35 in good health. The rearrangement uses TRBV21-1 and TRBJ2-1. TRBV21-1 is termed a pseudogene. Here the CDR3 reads CASSKEGPLSGSNEQFF. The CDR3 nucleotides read TGTGCCAGCAGCAAAGAAGGGCCCTTATCAGGGAGCAATGAGCAGTTCTTC.